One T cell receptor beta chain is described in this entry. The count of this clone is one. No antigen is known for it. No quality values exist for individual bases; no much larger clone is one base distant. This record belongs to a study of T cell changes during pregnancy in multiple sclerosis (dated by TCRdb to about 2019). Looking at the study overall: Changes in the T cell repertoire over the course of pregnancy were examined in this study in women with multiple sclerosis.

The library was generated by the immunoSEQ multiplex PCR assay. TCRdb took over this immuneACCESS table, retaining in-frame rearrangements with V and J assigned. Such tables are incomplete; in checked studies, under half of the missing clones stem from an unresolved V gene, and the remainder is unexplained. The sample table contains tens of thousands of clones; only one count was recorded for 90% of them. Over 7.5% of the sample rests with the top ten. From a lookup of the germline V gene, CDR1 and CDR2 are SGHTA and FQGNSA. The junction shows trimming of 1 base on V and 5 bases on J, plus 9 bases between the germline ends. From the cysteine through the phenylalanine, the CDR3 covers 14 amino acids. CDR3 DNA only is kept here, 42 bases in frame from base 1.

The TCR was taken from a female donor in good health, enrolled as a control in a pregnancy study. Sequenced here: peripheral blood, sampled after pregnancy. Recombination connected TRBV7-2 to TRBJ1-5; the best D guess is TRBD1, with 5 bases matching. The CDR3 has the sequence CASSLGKGDQPQHF. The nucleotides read TGTGCCAGCAGCTTAGGGAAAGGGGATCAGCCCCAGCATTTT.